This T cell receptor (beta chain) stems from a study of Tregs in tolerant kidney transplant recipients. Study-wide points: Biological reproducibility was not directly addressed, but technical replication error appeared minimal. The most relevant donor-specific Treg TCRbeta repertoire apparently came from expansion with activated donor B cells. Validation in larger populations is needed because few patients were studied.

TCRdb's copy holds only in-frame clones and misses some; the assay was immunoSEQ multiplex PCR. The table records some 250,000 clones, roughly four fifths of them present only once. In its sample, this clone was seen once. Its matching antigen is unknown. Germline CDR1 and CDR2: SGHAT and FQNNGV. The CDR3 loop spans 15 amino acids. V was clipped by 1 base and J by 0 bases, with 9 bases between them. CD4+CD25+CD127- Tregs, CD4+CD25- non-Tregs, CD4 and CD8 cells were sorted. The chain has TRBV11-2 and TRBJ1-2; the D gene is possibly TRBD1 (5 bases). Sequenced input: CD4+ T cells from blood. The receptor was derived from a human donor in good health. In DNA form, the CDR3 reads TGTGCCAGCAGCTTAGGAAGGGGTTCTAACTATGGCTACACCTTC. Translated, it gives CASSLGRGSNYGYTF.